The source of this TCR beta chain is a study of control samples from healthy donors and cancer patients. Using immunoSEQ multiplex PCR, the repertoire was profiled, and TCRdb retains in-frame clones only, with some absent. The sample holds 100,000 to 150,000 clones; 85% to 95% are singletons and the top ten take roughly 8.8%. Germline-derived CDR1 and CDR2 are MGHRA and YSYEKL. V dropped 4 bases and J dropped 4 bases, with 22 bases sitting between them. This CDR3 is built from 17 residues. The gene calls are TRBV4-1 and TRBJ2-5; a weak D match, TRBD2 (6 bases). The sequenced material came from blood. This TCR was recovered from a man aged 18 to 35 in good health. The CDR3 loop is CASSLTSGGAGGETQYF. DNA of the CDR3: TGCGCCAGCAGCCTCACCAGCGGCGGCGCCGGGGGAGAGACCCAGTACTTC.